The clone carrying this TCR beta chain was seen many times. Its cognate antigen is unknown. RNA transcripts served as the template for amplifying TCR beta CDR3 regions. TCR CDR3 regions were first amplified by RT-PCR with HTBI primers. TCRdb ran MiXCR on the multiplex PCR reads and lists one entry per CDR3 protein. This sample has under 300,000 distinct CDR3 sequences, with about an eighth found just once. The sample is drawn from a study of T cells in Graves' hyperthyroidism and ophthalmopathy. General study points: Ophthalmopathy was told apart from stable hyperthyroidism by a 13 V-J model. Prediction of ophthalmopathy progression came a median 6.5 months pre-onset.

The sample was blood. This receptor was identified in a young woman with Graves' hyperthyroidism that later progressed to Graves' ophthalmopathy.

The DNA of the CDR3 is TGCAGCGTTGCCAGGGGACTGGGGAATGAGCAGTTCTTC. It is translated as CSVARGLGNEQFF. The chain carries TRBV29-1 and TRBJ2-1; D is perhaps TRBD1 or TRBD2 (6 bases each). Germline V gene lookup returns CDR1 SQVTM and CDR2 ANQGSEA. The CDR3 loop spans 13 amino acids. V was trimmed by 4 bases and J by 7 bases, leaving 14 bases between them.